This T cell receptor beta chain was sequenced for a study of identical twins. Overall study findings and caveats: For zero-insertion analyses, partial confounding could come from invariant MAIT and iNKT cells. Conclusions were drawn cross-sectionally by statistical analysis, without following the same donors.

As regards this clonotype: Its matching antigen is unknown.

Everyone who donated was a healthy Caucasian. TCRdb used MiXCR to reprocess the 5' RACE reads, holding one entry per CDR3 protein. Of around 470,000 distinct CDR3 sequences in the sample, approximately 15% were seen once. The CDR3 runs to 14 residues. CDR1 and CDR2 from the germline V gene are MDHEN and SYDVKM. V dropped 4 bases and J dropped 1 base, with 8 bases sitting between them. This sample was also put to use in a study of yellow fever vaccine responses in identical twins.

The sequence was obtained from a woman aged 18 to 35 in good health. Sequencing was done on a sample of CD4+ T cells sorted from blood. V usage is TRBV28 and J usage is TRBJ1-3; D may be TRBD1 (5 bases). This CDR3 reads CASSSGRSGNTIYF. The CDR3 region has the DNA TGTGCCAGCAGTTCAGGGAGGTCTGGAAACACCATATATTTT.